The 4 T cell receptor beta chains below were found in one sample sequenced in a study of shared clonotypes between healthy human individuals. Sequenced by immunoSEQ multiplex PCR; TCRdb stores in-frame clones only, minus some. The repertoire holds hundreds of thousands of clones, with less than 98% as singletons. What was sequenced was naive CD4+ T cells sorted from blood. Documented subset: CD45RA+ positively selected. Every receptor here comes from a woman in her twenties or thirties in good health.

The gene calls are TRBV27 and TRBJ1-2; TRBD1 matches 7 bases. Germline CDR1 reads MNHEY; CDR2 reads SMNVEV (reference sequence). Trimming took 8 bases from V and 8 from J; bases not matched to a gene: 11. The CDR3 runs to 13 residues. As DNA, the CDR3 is TGTGCCAGCGGGGGCTTCCAGGGGGGCGGCTACACCTTC. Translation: CASGGFQGGGYTF.

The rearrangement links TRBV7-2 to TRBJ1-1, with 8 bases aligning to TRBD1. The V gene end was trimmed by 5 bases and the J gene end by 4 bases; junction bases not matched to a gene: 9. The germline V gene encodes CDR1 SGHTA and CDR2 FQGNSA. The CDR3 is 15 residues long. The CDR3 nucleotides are TGTGCCAGCAGCCCCGGACAGGGTTGGGGCACTGAAGCTTTCTTT. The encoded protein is CASSPGQGWGTEAFF.

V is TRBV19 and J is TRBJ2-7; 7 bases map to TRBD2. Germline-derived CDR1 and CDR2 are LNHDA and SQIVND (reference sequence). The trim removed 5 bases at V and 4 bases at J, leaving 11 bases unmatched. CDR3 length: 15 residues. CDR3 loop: CASSASRGSGYEQYF. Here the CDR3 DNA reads TGTGCCAGTAGTGCCTCCCGCGGGAGCGGATACGAGCAGTACTTC.

The CDR3 DNA reads TGTGCCAGTAGTATAGACAGGACAGATACGCAGTATTTT. This sequence encodes CASSIDRTDTQYF. V is TRBV19 and J is TRBJ2-3, with D hard to call. The V gene lost 0 bases and the J gene lost 3 bases, with 4 bases spanning the gap. Germline-derived CDR1 and CDR2 are LNHDA and SQIVND (reference sequence). The CDR3 extends over 13 amino acids.